Listed below are T cell receptor beta chains from one sample, sequenced in a study of human T cells and chemical hapten exposure. Each CDR3 protein gets one entry after TCRdb re-called the RACE reads with MiXCR. The table records 180,000 or so distinct CDR3 sequences, 20% to 25% of them present only once. Sample: whole blood, taken in connection with sensitization to the hapten diphenylcyclopropenone (DPC). All receptors come from a woman aged 50 to 65 with alopecia areata. Some clones in this sample may be carry-over from other donors' samples. Both conserved end residues are part of each CDR3. D genes are given only for firm matches. The listing skips clone size in some rows; elsewhere it reads once, few, many or a size class.

>TRBV7-7|.|TRBJ2-5|few
CASSLDLGAGETQYF
TGTGCCAGCAGCTTGGACCTGGGCGCAGGGGAGACCCAGTACTTC
>TRBV20-1|.|TRBJ1-1|once
CSASVGQAGWTEAFF
TGCAGTGCTAGTGTCGGTCAGGCGGGGTGGACTGAAGCTTTCTTT
>TRBV12-3/TRBV12-4|.|TRBJ1-2|.
CASAPGAFYYGYTF
TGTGCCAGCGCCCCTGGGGCCTTCTACTATGGCTACACCTTC
>TRBV25-1|.|TRBJ2-3|.
CASSDVGGGGPDTQYF
TGTGCCAGCAGTGACGTGGGGGGAGGGGGCCCAGATACGCAGTATTTT
>TRBV2|.|TRBJ2-2|.
CASRSGTSNTGELFF
TGTGCCAGCCGGTCCGGGACATCGAACACCGGGGAGCTGTTTTTT
>TRBV12-3/TRBV12-4|TRBD2|TRBJ2-5|.
CASSLGLAGFETQYF
TGTGCCAGCAGTTTAGGACTAGCGGGATTTGAGACCCAGTACTTC
>TRBV3-1|.|TRBJ1-2|.
CASSQAGRTYGYTF
TGTGCCAGCAGCCAAGCTGGGAGGACCTATGGCTACACCTTC
>TRBV20-1|TRBD1|TRBJ1-5|.
CSAREWGRGQDQPQHF
TGCAGTGCTAGAGAGTGGGGCAGGGGGCAGGATCAGCCCCAGCATTTT
>TRBV2|TRBD2|TRBJ2-3|.
CASIGTSLDTQYF
TGTGCCAGCATTGGGACTAGCTTAGATACGCAGTATTTT
>TRBV9|TRBD2|TRBJ2-1|.
CASSVGIAGSSYNEQFF
TGTGCCAGCAGCGTAGGAATAGCGGGGAGCTCCTACAATGAGCAGTTCTTC
>TRBV29-1|.|TRBJ2-7|few
CSVAGVNYEQYF
TGCAGCGTTGCTGGCGTAAACTACGAGCAGTACTTC
>TRBV20-1|.|TRBJ2-2|few
CSASLSANTGELFF
TGCAGTGCTAGTTTGTCAGCGAACACCGGGGAGCTGTTTTTT
>TRBV20-1|.|TRBJ1-2|.
CSAFRDPNGYTF
TGCAGTGCTTTCAGGGATCCGAATGGCTACACCTTC
>TRBV29-1|.|TRBJ2-1|.
CSVGNSLARYNEQFF
TGCAGCGTTGGAAATTCGCTAGCGAGATACAATGAGCAGTTCTTC
>TRBV5-1|.|TRBJ2-5|.
CASSPRTEETQYF
TGCGCCAGCAGCCCAAGGACAGAAGAGACCCAGTACTTC
>TRBV12-3/TRBV12-4|.|TRBJ1-5|.
CASSFTGGNQPQHF
TGTGCCAGCAGTTTTACCGGTGGCAATCAGCCCCAGCATTTT